This record concerns one T cell receptor beta chain sequence. This clone's antigen is unknown. No much larger clone exists at a distance of one base, and base qualities are not known. The library relied on the immunoSEQ multiplex PCR assay. A mixture of 60 forward primers for TCR Vbeta segments and 13 reverse primers for TCR Jbeta segments was used in the multiplex PCR. The CDR3 region of rearranged TCR beta genes was amplified from genomic DNA by a multiplex PCR assay. The Illumina HiSeq System was used to sequence the amplified TCR beta libraries as 87-base-pair reads. The authors' pipeline ran thus. A later analysis tallied around 80 million unique TCR beta chains across the 650 to 750 repertoires, and some 12 million of those chains were shared by two or more donors. Raw reads were error-corrected and collapsed into unique sequences with a nearest-neighbor algorithm that merged closely related sequences to remove PCR and sequencing errors. V, D and J gene segments were assigned by aligning CDR3 sequences to IMGT reference sequences. For a sequence to be retained, a match of at least six nucleotides was required to both a V gene segment and a J gene segment. A rearrangement was called productive if the CDR3 had no stop codons and remained in frame with V and J, and every other rearrangement was called non-productive. CDR3 was defined according to IMGT convention as the region running from the second conserved V-encoded cysteine to the conserved J-encoded phenylalanine. In an earlier analysis of 550 to 650 of the donors, sequences lacking an unambiguous match to a single V gene segment were excluded. An earlier analysis of 587 of the donors classified V segments as functional when productive rearrangements were above 56.7% and as segregating when the standard deviation between donors was above 5%. A statistical classification framework was built to diagnose cytomegalovirus status from the catalog of TCR beta chain sequences. In a later analysis, TCR nucleotide sequences were compared against IMGT/GENE-DB human TR gene sequences so that V and J genes could be assigned. A later analysis assigned CDR3 sequences and most-parsimonious VDJ recombination scenarios with the TCRdist pipeline. In a later analysis, every TCR beta chain was defined by the combination of its CDR3 amino acid sequence and its V-gene family, and reads without a unique V-gene family were dropped. A later analysis removed 500 to 650 highly shared, low-generation-probability nucleotide sequences to deal with suspected cross-contamination and a sequencing artifact. For each public chain, a later analysis derived a clonal expansion index from normalized ranks of inferred template counts within each repertoire. In a later analysis, generation probabilities were computed using a VDJ recombination model fitted to out-of-frame rearrangements, and the results were checked against IGoR. Hypergeometric tests were used in a later analysis to score TCR-TCR, TCR-HLA and TCR-CMV co-occurrence, with a repertoire-size bias correction applied to the TCR pairs. False discovery rates were estimated in a later analysis by permuting HLA or CMV assignments 20 times. A later analysis grouped co-occurring TCRs with DBSCAN, adding TCRdist sequence similarity when clustering within HLA-allele-positive subsets. Repertoires with fewer than 30,000 or more than 120,000 public chains, plus five repertoires with anomalous nucleotide sharing, were excluded from co-occurrence clustering. TCRdb's version of the immuneACCESS table is confined to in-frame rearrangements and falls short of the full clone set. An unresolved V gene accounts for under half of the shortfall where checked; the remainder is of unknown origin. D and trimming were read from the DNA, whereas the V and J calls and clone size are those reported in that table. The sample profile shows approximately 170,000 clones; approximately 73% of them were found once. Of the sample, roughly 5.4% falls within the top ten clones.

The cohort was made up of around 720 healthy bone marrow donors. At the time of sampling, all cohort members were nominally healthy, though unrecorded immune exposures were likely present. The donor was CMV seropositive and was included in the group of 250 to 350 seropositive cohort members. A peripheral blood sample was provided by each donor, and peripheral blood mononuclear cells were used for TCR beta sequencing. Genomic DNA was extracted from the blood cell samples with the Qiagen DNeasy Blood Extraction Kit. The record originates from a study of cytomegalovirus exposure and HLA in healthy donors listed by TCRdb under 2017. Concerning the study at large: According to an earlier analysis of 550 to 700 of the donors, some 180 million T cells yielded 117 million unique TCR beta sequences and about 300 Gb of sequence data. High-throughput TCR immunosequencing, statistical association of individual TCRs with disease status, and machine learning were combined to predict cytomegalovirus infection status. An earlier analysis of 587 of the donors used high-throughput TCR beta sequencing to judge whether each TCR beta V gene segment behaved as functional or pseudogenic. The study aimed to test whether cataloging public T cell receptors could reveal signatures of past pathogen exposure. The number of typed donors differed by locus: about 620-640 for A, B, C, DRB1 and DQB1; 500 to 550 for DQA1; 606 for DPA1; and roughly 470 for DPB1. Along with the approximately 600-subject first cohort, a separate validation cohort of over a hundred different subjects was used. The genetic ancestry cluster associated with self-reported Caucasian donors included 81% of the 398 genotyped donors. Using immunosequencing, the study profiled T cell repertoires from about 650 subjects and related those repertoires to cytomegalovirus serostatus. Alongside the repertoire data, information on donor age, sex, ethnicity and CMV serostatus was compiled. Roughly 5 DR-DQ haplotypes were handled as single units for association and clustering, since linkage in the cohort was strong. Class I and class II HLA loci were covered by the typing at four-digit resolution. The later analysis used no new phenotypic data to find candidate immune exposures, relying instead on TCR beta sequences and their occurrence across donors. A later genetic analysis used genome-wide SNP genotypes for 398 of the 666 donors, treating that subset as a discovery cohort. An early release covering over 500 HLA-typed donors comprised about 290 gigabases of sequencing data and tens of millions of unique TCR sequences. In a later analysis, previously published TCR beta repertoires from 500 to 750 donors were re-analyzed and high-resolution HLA genotyping was added so that TCR occurrence patterns could be studied. On average, roughly 200,000 unique TCR beta nucleotide sequences were sequenced per donor among some 420 genotyped donors of the cohort, with roughly 18% of those sequences being non-productive. All discovery cohort repertoires had been generated using a single sequencing platform.

The study at large found these results: In a later analysis, HLA-associated TCR beta chains were found to be more clonally expanded and to have lower generation probabilities than equally common non-associated chains. A cluster of highly shared sequence variants was judged likely to represent a technical artifact of the sequencing pipeline. A later analysis found that TCR association rates varied across HLA loci, with DRB1 alleles showing the most associated TCRs and HLA-C alleles the fewest. According to a later analysis, parvovirus B19, influenza, CMV and Epstein-Barr virus appeared linked to several top co-occurrence clusters. Cytomegalovirus status was reported to be diagnosed by the classifier with high specificity and sensitivity in both the original and validation cohorts. The presence/absence analyses assumed that sequencing depth was roughly uniform across donors, and that assumption may not be true. The study gave a list of about 170 TCR beta chains associated with cytomegalovirus. HLA typing was unavailable for some donors at each locus, so association tests used only the typed subset. Correlated functional status among segregating V segments might reflect linkage disequilibrium, but an unknown experimental factor could not be ruled out. In vitro tests confirmed that three of the cytomegalovirus-associated TCR beta chains recognize cytomegalovirus antigens. The cohort was sequenced for TCR beta chains only, and without alpha or paired-chain data the features that could be detected were limited. In a later genetic analysis, fewer N-insertions in productive TCRs were reported among donors in an Asian-associated ancestry cluster than the approximately 630-donor mean. The authors suggested that the approach could potentially be extended to other disease states and immunological phenotypes. A further reported finding was that TCR beta sequences accurately predicted the HLA-A and HLA-B alleles for most subjects in the first cohort. In a later genetic analysis, a missense DCLRE1C variant was associated with V-gene and J-gene trimming of TCR beta chains, and the association was replicated in an independent cohort. The earlier analysis of approximately 560 of the donors excluded approximately 15 rarely observed V segments, including chromosome 9 orphons, because counts were too low. Immune exposure information for the cohort was limited to CMV serostatus. Most TCR sequences were seen in very few donors, while some public TCRs were found in many individuals. At a false discovery rate of 0.05, a later analysis linked fewer than 20,000 TCR beta sequences to specific HLA alleles. In a later analysis, most CMV-associated TCR beta chains were found to appear HLA-restricted, with HLA associations seemingly driven largely by CMV exposure. When HLA alleles, especially DR and DQ, strongly co-occurred, attributing TCR associations to individual alleles was difficult. An earlier analysis of some 590 of the donors showed that most TCR beta V segments appeared in productive rearrangements either about 90% or about 30% of the time, which broadly matched IMGT annotations.

The sample consisted of PBMCs. This receptor was identified in a young woman in good health and CMV-seropositive.

The DNA sequence is given as TGTGCCAGCAGCTTGCCTCTAACGGGGACAGGGAAGGGGACCCAGTACTTC. Its translation reads: CASSLPLTGTGKGTQYF. The rearrangement joined TRBV7-2 to TRBJ2-5; TRBD1 agrees with 9 junctional bases. From the cysteine up to the phenylalanine, the CDR3 has a length of 17 residues. Just CDR3 DNA is preserved here, 51 bases in frame from base 1. CDR1 and CDR2 (SGHTA, FQGNSA) derive from the germline V gene. Trimming accounts for 3 bases at V and 7 bases at J, while the number of junction bases matched to no gene is 15. Beyond the CDR3, the reference TRBV7-2 and TRBJ2-5 genes provide the residues; the full variable domain reads: GAGVSQSPSNKVTEKGKDVELRCDPISGHTALYWYRQSLGQGLEFLIYFQGNSAPDKSGLPSDRFSAERTGGSVSTLTIQRTQQEDSAVYLCASSLPLTGTGKGTQYFGPGTRLLVL.